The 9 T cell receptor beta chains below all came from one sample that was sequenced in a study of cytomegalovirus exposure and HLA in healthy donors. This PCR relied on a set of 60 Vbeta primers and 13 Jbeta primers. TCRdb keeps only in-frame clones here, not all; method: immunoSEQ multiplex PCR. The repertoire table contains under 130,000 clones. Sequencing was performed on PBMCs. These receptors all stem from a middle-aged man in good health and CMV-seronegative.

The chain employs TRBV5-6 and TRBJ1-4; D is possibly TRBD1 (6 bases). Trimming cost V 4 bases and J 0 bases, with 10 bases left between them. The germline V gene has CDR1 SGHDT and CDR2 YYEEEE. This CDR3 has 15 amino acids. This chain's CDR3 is CASSIRTATNEKLFF. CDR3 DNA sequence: TGTGCCAGCAGCATCCGGACAGCAACTAATGAAAAACTGTTTTTT.

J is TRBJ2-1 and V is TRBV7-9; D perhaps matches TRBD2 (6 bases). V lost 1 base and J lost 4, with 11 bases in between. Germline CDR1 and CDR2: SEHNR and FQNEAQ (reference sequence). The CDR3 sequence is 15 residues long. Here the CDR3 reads CASSLGSSVYNEQFF. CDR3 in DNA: TGTGCCAGCAGCTTAGGGTCTAGCGTGTACAATGAGCAGTTCTTC.

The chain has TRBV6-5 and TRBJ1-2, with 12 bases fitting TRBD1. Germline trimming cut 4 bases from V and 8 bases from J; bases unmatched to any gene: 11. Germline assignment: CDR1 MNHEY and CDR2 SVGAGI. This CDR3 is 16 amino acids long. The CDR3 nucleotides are TGTGCCAGCAGTTCTACAAGCCGGGACAGGGGGCCAGGCTACACCTTC. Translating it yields CASSSTSRDRGPGYTF.

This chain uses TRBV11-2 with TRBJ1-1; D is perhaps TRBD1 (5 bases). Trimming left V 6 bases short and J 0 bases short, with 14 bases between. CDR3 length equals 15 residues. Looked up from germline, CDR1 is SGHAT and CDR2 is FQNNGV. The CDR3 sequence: CASSGPRGLNTEAFF. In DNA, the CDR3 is TGTGCCAGCAGTGGACCTAGGGGATTGAACACTGAAGCTTTCTTT.

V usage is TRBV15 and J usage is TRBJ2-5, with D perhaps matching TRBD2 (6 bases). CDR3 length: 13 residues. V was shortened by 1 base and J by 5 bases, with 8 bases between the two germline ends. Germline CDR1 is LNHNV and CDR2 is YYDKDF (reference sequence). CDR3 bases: TGTGCCACCAGCAGAGTGGGGAGGGAGACCCAGTACTTC. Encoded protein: CATSRVGRETQYF.

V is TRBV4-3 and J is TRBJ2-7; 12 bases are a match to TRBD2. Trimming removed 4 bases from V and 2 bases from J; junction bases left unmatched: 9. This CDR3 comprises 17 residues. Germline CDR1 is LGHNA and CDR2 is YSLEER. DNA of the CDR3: TGCGCCAGCAGCCCCAGACTAGCGGGGGAGACTACCTACGAGCAGTACTTC. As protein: CASSPRLAGETTYEQYF.

CDR3 DNA sequence: TGCGCCAGCAGCCAAGAAACCCCGGGGTGGGCTGAGCAGTTCTTC. As protein: CASSQETPGWAEQFF. This chain connects TRBV4-3 to TRBJ2-1; a possible D gene is TRBD2 (5 bases). The CDR3 runs to 15 residues. V was clipped by 0 bases and J by 9 bases, with 15 bases between them. Germline V gives CDR1 LGHNA, CDR2 YSLEER.

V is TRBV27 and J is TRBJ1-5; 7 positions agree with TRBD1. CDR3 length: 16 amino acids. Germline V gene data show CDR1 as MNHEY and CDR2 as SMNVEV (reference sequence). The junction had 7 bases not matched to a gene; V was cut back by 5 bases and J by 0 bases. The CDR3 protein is CASSTTGKYSNQPQHF. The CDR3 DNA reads TGTGCCAGCAGTACGACAGGGAAATATAGCAATCAGCCCCAGCATTTT.

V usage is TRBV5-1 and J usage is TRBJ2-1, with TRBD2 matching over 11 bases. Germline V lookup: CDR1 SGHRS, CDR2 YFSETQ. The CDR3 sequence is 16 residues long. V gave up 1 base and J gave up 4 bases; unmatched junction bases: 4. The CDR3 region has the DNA TGCGCCAGCAGCTTGCCCACTAGCGGGGGATACAATGAGCAGTTCTTC. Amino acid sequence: CASSLPTSGGYNEQFF.